Listed below are T cell receptor beta chains from one sample, sequenced in a study of technical replicates of blood from a handful of donors. Here immunoSEQ multiplex PCR was the method, and the copy in TCRdb shows in-frame clones only, minus some. The repertoire has 50,000 to 60,000 clones, 90% to 95% of them found once; the top ten carry about 3.8%. The sequenced sample consisted of PBMCs. These receptors were collected from a human donor in good health. Some clones in this sample may be carry-over from other donors' samples. Both conserved end residues are part of each CDR3. A D gene is named only where the DNA matches it firmly. The listing skips clone size in some rows; elsewhere it reads once, few, many or a size class.

length: 15; size: NA; D: NA; V: TRBV14; J: TRBJ2-2; DNA: TGTGCCAGCAGTAGTAGGGGGTTGAGCACCGGGGAGCTGTTTTTT; CDR3: CASSSRGLSTGELFF
length: 15; size: once; D: TRBD1; V: TRBV7-9; J: TRBJ1-4; DNA: TGTGCCAGCAGCCCCGTAGGGACAGGGGATGAAAAACTGTTTTTT; CDR3: CASSPVGTGDEKLFF
length: 17; size: once; D: TRBD2; V: TRBV6-4; J: TRBJ2-1; DNA: TGTGCCAGCAGTGATACCGGGGGGGCGAGCTCCTACAATGAGCAGTTCTTC; CDR3: CASSDTGGASSYNEQFF
length: 13; size: NA; D: NA; V: TRBV4-2; J: TRBJ1-1; DNA: TGTGCCAGCAGCCAAGCGTCAGGACAGGAAGCTTTCTTT; CDR3: CASSQASGQEAFF
length: 13; size: NA; D: NA; V: TRBV11-1; J: TRBJ1-6; DNA: TGTGCCAGCAGGGGAGACTATAATTCACCCCTCCACTTT; CDR3: CASRGDYNSPLHF
length: 14; size: NA; D: NA; V: TRBV4-3; J: TRBJ2-7; DNA: TGCGCCAGCAGCCAAGATACAGGGACCTACGAGCAGTACTTC; CDR3: CASSQDTGTYEQYF
length: 14; size: NA; D: TRBD2; V: TRBV5-1; J: TRBJ2-1; DNA: TGCGCCAGCAGCCCAGCGGGGGGGTACAATGAGCAGTTCTTC; CDR3: CASSPAGGYNEQFF
length: 14; size: NA; D: NA; V: TRBV7-9; J: TRBJ1-1; DNA: TGTGCCAGCAGCGACAACACTGGGCGCACTGAAGCTTTCTTT; CDR3: CASSDNTGRTEAFF
length: 14; size: NA; D: NA; V: TRBV25-1; J: TRBJ2-7; DNA: TGTGCCAGCAGTGAGCCCCGAGAGGCCGGCGAGCAGTACTTC; CDR3: CASSEPREAGEQYF
length: 14; size: NA; D: TRBD2; V: TRBV15; J: TRBJ2-1; DNA: TGTGCCACCAGCAGAGATGGACTAGACGGTGAGCAGTTCTTC; CDR3: CATSRDGLDGEQFF
length: 15; size: NA; D: TRBD2; V: TRBV2; J: TRBJ2-7; DNA: TGTGCCAGCAGGGGGGGGACTAGCGGGAGGAACGAGCAGTACTTC; CDR3: CASRGGTSGRNEQYF
length: 17; size: NA; D: TRBD2; V: TRBV7-2; J: TRBJ2-7; DNA: TGTGCCAGCAGCTTAGCTGGACTAGCGGGAGGGCGTAACGAGCAGTACTTC; CDR3: CASSLAGLAGGRNEQYF
length: 12; size: NA; D: NA; V: TRBV2; J: TRBJ1-2; DNA: TGTGCCAGCATTAACTCTAACTATGGCTACACCTTC; CDR3: CASINSNYGYTF
length: 14; size: NA; D: TRBD1; V: TRBV5-1; J: TRBJ2-5; DNA: TGCGCCAGCTCATCGGACAGGGGGCAAGGGACCCAGTACTTC; CDR3: CASSSDRGQGTQYF
length: 14; size: NA; D: TRBD2; V: TRBV6-5; J: TRBJ2-1; DNA: TGTGCCAGCAGGAAACAGACTAGCGGCAATGAGCAGTTCTTC; CDR3: CASRKQTSGNEQFF
length: 18; size: NA; D: TRBD2; V: TRBV7-3; J: TRBJ2-3; DNA: TGTGCCAGCAGCTTAACGGCGGCTAGCGGAACCACCACAGATACGCAGTATTTT; CDR3: CASSLTAASGTTTDTQYF
length: 16; size: NA; D: TRBD2; V: TRBV7-2; J: TRBJ2-5; DNA: TGTGCCAGCAGCTGGACGGGGGGGCAGTCTGTGGAGACCCAGTACTTC; CDR3: CASSWTGGQSVETQYF
length: 14; size: NA; D: NA; V: TRBV30; J: TRBJ1-2; DNA: TGTGCCTGGACTACCACAGGGTTCGACTATGGCTACACCTTC; CDR3: CAWTTTGFDYGYTF
length: 14; size: NA; D: TRBD2; V: TRBV29-1; J: TRBJ2-1; DNA: TGCAGCGCTGATAGCGGGGGGCTTTACAATGAGCAGTTCTTC; CDR3: CSADSGGLYNEQFF
length: 12; size: NA; D: NA; V: TRBV10-1; J: TRBJ2-7; DNA: TGCGCCAGCAGACCACCTGTGTGCTTCGCAGACTTC; CDR3: CASRPPVCFADF
length: 11; size: once; D: NA; V: TRBV6-1; J: TRBJ1-2; DNA: TGTGCCAGCAGTGAAAACCGGGGCTACACCTTC; CDR3: CASSENRGYTF
length: 18; size: NA; D: TRBD1; V: TRBV27; J: TRBJ2-7; DNA: TGTGCCAGCAGTTCACCAGTCCCGGGACAGGGGGTATCCTACGAGCAGTACTTC; CDR3: CASSSPVPGQGVSYEQYF
length: 13; size: NA; D: NA; V: TRBV11-2; J: TRBJ1-2; DNA: TGTGCCAGCAGCTTAGTCTTTCTATATGGCTACACCTTC; CDR3: CASSLVFLYGYTF
length: 13; size: NA; D: TRBD1; V: TRBV7-9; J: TRBJ2-7; DNA: TGTGCCAGCAGCTTAGATGGACAGGCACGGCAGTACTTC; CDR3: CASSLDGQARQYF
length: 16; size: few; D: TRBD2; V: TRBV5-4; J: TRBJ2-5; DNA: TGTGCCAGCAGCCGACTGGGACTAGCGGGAATAGAGACCCAGTACTTC; CDR3: CASSRLGLAGIETQYF
length: 15; size: NA; D: TRBD2; V: TRBV6-6; J: TRBJ2-7; DNA: TGTGCCAGCAGTTACCTAGCGGGGCCCGTCTACGAGCAGTACTTC; CDR3: CASSYLAGPVYEQYF
length: 14; size: NA; D: NA; V: TRBV7-9; J: TRBJ2-5; DNA: TGTGCCAGCAGTTCAGGAGGGGCAGAAGAGACCCAGTACTTC; CDR3: CASSSGGAEETQYF
length: 16; size: large; D: NA; V: TRBV5-4; J: TRBJ2-6; DNA: TGTGCCAGCAGCGCCTTACCGAGCTCTGGGGCCAACGTCCTGACTTTC; CDR3: CASSALPSSGANVLTF
length: 10; size: NA; D: NA; V: TRBV21-1; J: TRBJ1-2; DNA: TGTGCCAGCTTGGCCCTGGGCTACACCTTC; CDR3: CASLALGYTF
length: 18; size: NA; D: TRBD1; V: TRBV18; J: TRBJ1-6; DNA: TGTGCCAGCTCACCGGTCTCCCACCCGACAGGGAGTAATTCACCCCTCCACTTT; CDR3: CASSPVSHPTGSNSPLHF
length: 13; size: once; D: NA; V: TRBV4-1; J: TRBJ2-3; DNA: TGCGCCAGCAGCCGAGATTGGAGGGATACGCAGTATTTT; CDR3: CASSRDWRDTQYF
length: 16; size: NA; D: TRBD1; V: TRBV19; J: TRBJ1-1; DNA: TGTGCCAGTAGTACGACAGGGCGGGCTGGGAACACTGAAGCTTTCTTT; CDR3: CASSTTGRAGNTEAFF
length: 13; size: NA; D: TRBD1; V: TRBV2; J: TRBJ2-7; DNA: TGTGCCAGTACCGTACCGGGACAGGGGAAGCAGTACTTC; CDR3: CASTVPGQGKQYF
length: 15; size: NA; D: NA; V: TRBV7-9; J: TRBJ1-5; DNA: TGTGCCAGCAGCCCGTCAGCGGTAGGGTTAGAGCCCCAGCATTTT; CDR3: CASSPSAVGLEPQHF
length: 17; size: NA; D: TRBD1; V: TRBV4-1; J: TRBJ1-2; DNA: TGCGCCAGCAGCCTCACGGCAGGGGGAGTGTTTAACTATGGCTACACCTTC; CDR3: CASSLTAGGVFNYGYTF
length: 16; size: NA; D: NA; V: TRBV19; J: TRBJ2-2; DNA: TGTGCCAGTAGTGCCCCGAGGAGGGCGAACACCGGGGAGCTGTTTTTT; CDR3: CASSAPRRANTGELFF
length: 15; size: NA; D: TRBD1; V: TRBV5-5; J: TRBJ2-7; DNA: TGTGCCAGCAGCTTCGCGGGACAGGGTGTCCACGAGCAGTACTTC; CDR3: CASSFAGQGVHEQYF
length: 11; size: NA; D: NA; V: TRBV30; J: TRBJ1-1; DNA: TGTGCCCGAGCCCAGGGGATTGAAGCTTTCTTT; CDR3: CARAQGIEAFF
length: 15; size: NA; D: NA; V: TRBV7-2; J: TRBJ1-1; DNA: TGTGCCAGCAGCTTGAGGGGTCGGGGGGCCTCTGAAGCTTTCTTT; CDR3: CASSLRGRGASEAFF
length: 14; size: once; D: NA; V: TRBV6-1; J: TRBJ1-6; DNA: TGTGCCACCACACTAGGACAGACGAATTCACCCCTCCACTTT; CDR3: CATTLGQTNSPLHF
length: 11; size: NA; D: NA; V: TRBV6-5; J: TRBJ2-3; DNA: TGTGCCAGCGGCAGCACAGATACGCAGTATTTT; CDR3: CASGSTDTQYF
length: 13; size: NA; D: NA; V: TRBV9; J: TRBJ2-5; DNA: TGTGCCAGCGGGAAGGGGTACCAAGAGACCCAGTACTTC; CDR3: CASGKGYQETQYF
length: 17; size: NA; D: TRBD2; V: TRBV4-2; J: TRBJ2-3; DNA: TGTGCCAGCAGCCAAGGACTAGCGGGATCAAGCACAGATACGCAGTATTTT; CDR3: CASSQGLAGSSTDTQYF
length: 16; size: few; D: TRBD2; V: TRBV4-2; J: TRBJ2-7; DNA: TGTGCCAGCAGCCAGGAGGGACTAGCGGGTTCCTACGAGCAGTACTTC; CDR3: CASSQEGLAGSYEQYF
length: 14; size: NA; D: NA; V: TRBV18; J: TRBJ1-2; DNA: TGTGCCAGCTCCCTGGAGGGGAGTGTCTATGGCTACACCTTC; CDR3: CASSLEGSVYGYTF
length: 17; size: NA; D: NA; V: TRBV7-8; J: TRBJ1-4; DNA: TGTGCCAGCAGCTTAACGGGGCGGGGCACCTTTAATGAAAAACTGTTTTTT; CDR3: CASSLTGRGTFNEKLFF
length: 15; size: NA; D: NA; V: TRBV25-1; J: TRBJ1-6; DNA: TGTGCCAGCAGTGCGTCCGGGTCCTATAATTCACCCCTCCACTTT; CDR3: CASSASGSYNSPLHF
length: 16; size: NA; D: TRBD1; V: TRBV7-2; J: TRBJ1-2; DNA: TGTGCCAGCAGCTTAGCTGGGACAGGGGAATTTAATGGCTACACCTTC; CDR3: CASSLAGTGEFNGYTF